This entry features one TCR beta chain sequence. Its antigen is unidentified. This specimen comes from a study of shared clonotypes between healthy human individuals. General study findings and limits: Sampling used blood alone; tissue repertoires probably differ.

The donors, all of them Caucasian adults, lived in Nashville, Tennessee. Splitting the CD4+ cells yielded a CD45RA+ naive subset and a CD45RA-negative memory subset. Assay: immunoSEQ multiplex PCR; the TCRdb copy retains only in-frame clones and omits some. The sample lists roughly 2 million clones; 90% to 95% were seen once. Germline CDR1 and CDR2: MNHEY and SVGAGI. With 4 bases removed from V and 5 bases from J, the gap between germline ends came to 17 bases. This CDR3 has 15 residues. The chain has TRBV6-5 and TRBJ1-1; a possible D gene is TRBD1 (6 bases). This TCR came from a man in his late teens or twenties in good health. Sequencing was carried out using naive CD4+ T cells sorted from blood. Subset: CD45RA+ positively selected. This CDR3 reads CASSFIGRGNTEAFF. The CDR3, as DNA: TGTGCCAGCAGTTTCATTGGTAGGGGGAATACTGAAGCTTTCTTT.